A single T cell receptor beta chain is shown here with its context. Its matching antigen is unknown. Germline CDR1 and CDR2: MNHNS and SASEGT. V trimming: 4 bases; J trimming: 4 bases; junction bases outside the gene matches: 9. The CDR3 loop spans 15 amino acids. This sample stems from a study of T cell repertoires in cytomegalovirus infection. Study-level background: A matching HLA type, together with CMV infection, was signaled by public TCR beta signatures.

Study-wide points: Public TCR beta family frequency separated CMV-and-HLA carriers, including in an independent cohort. Dominating the ex vivo response were HLA-C-restricted CMV-specific TCR beta clonotypes.

TCRdb reanalysed the reads using MiXCR and keeps one entry per CDR3 protein. Altogether about 160,000 distinct CDR3 sequences are present, roughly a sixth being singletons, with the ten largest covering around a sixth. The chain recombines TRBV6-1 with TRBJ2-7; TRBD2 matches at 8 bases. Sequenced sample: CD8+ T cells from PBMCs. This sequence was found in a human donor in good health (CMV status not recorded). Some clones in this sample may be carry-over from other donors' samples. The CDR3 region is CASSVGGGPGYEQYF. The CDR3 bases are TGTGCCAGCAGTGTGGGCGGGGGGCCAGGATACGAGCAGTACTTC.